This is a list of T cell receptor beta chains from one sample in a study of shared clonotypes between healthy human individuals. Profiling relied on immunoSEQ multiplex PCR, and the TCRdb table lists in-frame clones only, not all of them. The top ten clones hold over 9% of a sample with approximately 350,000 clones, approximately 79% of them seen once. The specimen sequenced was memory CD4+ T cells sorted from blood. The receptor set was obtained from a man younger than 40 in good health. CDR3s include the opening cysteine and the closing phenylalanine or tryptophan. A D gene is named only where the DNA matches it firmly. Rows may omit the clone size; those that give it use once, few, many or a size class.

TGCGCCAGCAGCTTGACAGGGGCTGAAGCTTTCTTT	CASSLTGAEAFF	TRBD1	.	TRBV5-1	TRBJ1-1
TGTGCCAGCCCCCCGACACCACCTATGGAGCATTGGCCACCCACATCCACCTTC	CASPPTPPMEHWPPTSTF	.	once	TRBV27	TRBJ1-2
TGTGCCTGGCGGACTAGCGGGTACGAGCAGTACTTC	CAWRTSGYEQYF	TRBD2	.	TRBV30	TRBJ2-7
TGTGCCAGCACCGAAACTCCCTGGGGATCCGAGCAGTACTTC	CASTETPWGSEQYF	.	.	TRBV5-4	TRBJ2-7
TGTGCCAGCAGTGAAACACGGGACTACGAGCAGTACTTC	CASSETRDYEQYF	.	.	TRBV2	TRBJ2-7
TGTGCCAGCAGTTCCTTTGGCGAGCAGTACTTC	CASSSFGEQYF	.	.	TRBV27	TRBJ2-7
TGTGCCTGGAGGATGAGGAAGGACAGGGGCTTTAATTCACCCCTCCACTTT	CAWRMRKDRGFNSPLHF	TRBD1	.	TRBV30	TRBJ1-6
TGTGCCAGCAGTCGCCCGGGACTAGCCAACGAGCAGTACTTC	CASSRPGLANEQYF	TRBD2	.	TRBV27	TRBJ2-7
TGTGCCAGCGGATTAGACAGGGTCTACGAGCAGTACTTC	CASGLDRVYEQYF	TRBD1	.	TRBV6-1	TRBJ2-7
TGTGCCAGCAGCTTAGAAGTCAGACCCCTCACCTACAATGAGCAGTTCTTC	CASSLEVRPLTYNEQFF	.	.	TRBV7-2	TRBJ2-1
TGCGCCAGCAGCTTGGACGCAGAGGTCTATGGCTACACCTTC	CASSLDAEVYGYTF	.	.	TRBV5-1	TRBJ1-2
TGCGCCAGCAGCTCTTCCCTAAGGACAGCCCAGAACACTGAAGCTTTCTTT	CASSSSLRTAQNTEAFF	.	.	TRBV5-1	TRBJ1-1
TGCGCCAGCAGCTTTGTAGCGGGAGAGCACGGGGAGCTGTTTTTT	CASSFVAGEHGELFF	TRBD2	.	TRBV5-1	TRBJ2-2
TGCGCCAGCAGCTTTGGACTAGTAGACGATACGCAGTATTTT	CASSFGLVDDTQYF	TRBD2	.	TRBV5-1	TRBJ2-3
TGTGCCAGCAGCTTAGATGGAACTAGCGGGAGTTTCGTCTTC	CASSLDGTSGSFVF	TRBD2	.	TRBV11-2	TRBJ2-1
TGTGCCAGCAGCTGGTCGAGATCAGGGGGGACTGAAGCTTTCTTT	CASSWSRSGGTEAFF	TRBD1	.	TRBV11-2	TRBJ1-1
TGTGCCAGCTCACCCGGAGCGGGAGTAGCAGATACGCAGTATTTT	CASSPGAGVADTQYF	TRBD2	.	TRBV18	TRBJ2-3
TGTGCCAGCAGCTTGGGTCTGCCTCGAGACACCGGGGAGCTGTTTTTT	CASSLGLPRDTGELFF	.	.	TRBV12-1	TRBJ2-2
TGTGCCAGCAGATCACTAAGGCGGGCCTTGGGTGAGCAGTTCTTC	CASRSLRRALGEQFF	.	few	TRBV11-2	TRBJ2-1
TGTGCCAGCAGCCGACAGGGATCCTCCTACGAGCAGTACTTC	CASSRQGSSYEQYF	TRBD1	.	TRBV7-9	TRBJ2-7
TGCAGCACCGACGGAAACTCCTACAATGAGCAGTTCTTC	CSTDGNSYNEQFF	.	few	TRBV29-1	TRBJ2-1
TGTGCTAGTGGTTTGGCACAGGGTGGTTACACCTTC	CASGLAQGGYTF	.	.	TRBV12-5	TRBJ1-2
TGTGCCAGCAGTTTGCACACACCTCTGAACACTGAAGCTTTCTTT	CASSLHTPLNTEAFF	.	.	TRBV28	TRBJ1-1
TGTGCCAGCAGCTTAGCCGGGACCAACGGCCAAGAGACCCAGTACTTC	CASSLAGTNGQETQYF	.	few	TRBV5-4	TRBJ2-5
TGTGCCAGCAGCTCCGCCGGGACCTTACGCTGGGAGCAGTACTTC	CASSSAGTLRWEQYF	.	.	TRBV7-9	TRBJ2-7
TGCGCCAGCAGCTGGAGTTGGTCCAATGAGCAGTTCTTC	CASSWSWSNEQFF	.	.	TRBV5-1	TRBJ2-1
TGTGCCAGTAGTATAGGGGCAGGTAGCAATCAGCCCCAGCATTTT	CASSIGAGSNQPQHF	.	.	TRBV19	TRBJ1-5
TGCAGCAGTCGGGGTTCTACCGGTTATAGCTACACCTTC	CSSRGSTGYSYTF	.	many	TRBV29-1	TRBJ1-2
TGCGCCAGCAGTGAGGGACGACAAGGATACACAGATACGCAGTATTTT	CASSEGRQGYTDTQYF	.	.	TRBV10-1	TRBJ2-3
TGTGCCAGCAGTACAAGAGCCGGGGAGCTGTTTTTT	CASSTRAGELFF	.	few	TRBV6-5	TRBJ2-2
TGCAGCGTTGAGGGGGGGCGCATGGAGACCCAGTACTTC	CSVEGGRMETQYF	.	.	TRBV29-1	TRBJ2-5
TGTGCCAGCAGCTTAAGAGAAGGAGATACGCAGTATTTT	CASSLREGDTQYF	.	.	TRBV11-2	TRBJ2-3
TGTGCCAGCAGCCCCGGGCTAGCCTACGAGCAGTACTTC	CASSPGLAYEQYF	.	.	TRBV5-6	TRBJ2-7
TGTGCCAGCAGCTTTATCACTAGCGGACAGAACACCGGGGAGCTGTTTTTT	CASSFITSGQNTGELFF	TRBD2	.	TRBV5-5	TRBJ2-2
TGTGCCACCTCCTCCGCAGGGGTCCCTACAGATACGCAGTATTTT	CATSSAGVPTDTQYF	.	.	TRBV15	TRBJ2-3
TGTGCCAGCAGAGACAGGGTAGACCTAGGCTACGAGCAGTACTTC	CASRDRVDLGYEQYF	TRBD1	.	TRBV6-1	TRBJ2-7
TGTGCCAGCAAACCCCAGGACACTCTCTATGGCTACACCTTC	CASKPQDTLYGYTF	.	few	TRBV27	TRBJ1-2
TGTGCCAGCAGTGACGGGACTAGCGGCACAGATACGCAGTATTTT	CASSDGTSGTDTQYF	TRBD2	many	TRBV6-4	TRBJ2-3
TGTGCCAGCAGAACCACTAGCTATGAGCAGTTCTTC	CASRTTSYEQFF	.	.	TRBV6-6	TRBJ2-1
TGTGCCAGCATGGACAGGCGGTCCTTTGCCGAGCAGTACTTC	CASMDRRSFAEQYF	TRBD1	.	TRBV5-8	TRBJ2-7
TGCGCCAGCAGCTTGGGGCCCGCCGGGGATACGCAGTATTTT	CASSLGPAGDTQYF	.	.	TRBV5-1	TRBJ2-3
TGTGCCAGCAGTTACGCCCGGGGGGGCGAGACCCAGTACTTC	CASSYARGGETQYF	TRBD2	.	TRBV6-5	TRBJ2-5
TGTGCCAGCAGCACGTACTACGAGCAGTACTTC	CASSTYYEQYF	.	.	TRBV7-9	TRBJ2-7